The 24 T cell receptor beta chains reported below all come from one sample, sequenced in a study of blood T cells in healthy people across ages. Primers used in a second PCR of about 6 to 11 cycles were a sample-barcoded 5' primer and a J-beta primer mix. One entry per CDR3 protein, called by TCRdb with MiXCR from the 5' RACE reads. This sample has roughly 800,000 distinct CDR3 sequences; roughly 60% occur once, and the top ten carry approximately 21%. The specimen sequenced was blood. The origin of the receptors is a man younger than 40 in good health.

The chain is built from TRBV27 and TRBJ1-6, with 7 bases that match TRBD1. Unmatched junction bases numbered 3, after V lost 2 bases and J lost 5 bases. CDR1 and CDR2 (germline): MNHEY, SMNVEV (reference sequence). The CDR3 runs to 15 residues. The CDR3 here is CASSLTGENNSPLHF. The CDR3 DNA reads TGTGCCAGCAGTTTAACAGGGGAGAATAATTCACCCCTCCACTTT.

This clonotype turned up a few times. The gene calls are TRBV7-2 and TRBJ2-7; 7 positions match TRBD2. Per the germline V gene, CDR1 is SGHTA and CDR2 is FQGNSA. The CDR3 has 14 residues. Trimming cost V 5 bases and J 1 base; bases outside gene matches: 5. CDR3 sequence reads: CASSASGGSYEQYF. CDR3 bases: TGTGCCAGCAGCGCTAGCGGCGGGTCCTACGAGCAGTACTTC.

V and J are TRBV29-1 and TRBJ1-2, with D unclear. CDR1 and CDR2 from the germline V gene are SQVTM and ANQGSEA. The CDR3 covers 12 residues. Trimming cost V 4 bases and J 9 bases, with 15 bases left between them. The CDR3 loop is CSVGVGVYSYTF. CDR3 DNA sequence: TGCAGCGTTGGAGTTGGCGTGTACAGCTACACCTTC.

The V gene is TRBV7-2, the J gene TRBJ1-2; D might be TRBD1 (6 bases). V lost 5 bases and J lost 4, with 14 bases in between. Germline CDR1 reads SGHTA; CDR2 reads FQGNSA. The CDR3 loop spans 14 amino acids. CDR3 coding DNA: TGTGCCAGCAGCGTACGACAGGCCTCCTATGGCTACACCTTC. Amino acid sequence: CASSVRQASYGYTF.

The table lists this clonotype with a few counts. In DNA form, the CDR3 reads TGTGCCACCAGTGACCCCTCTGGGGCCAACGTCCTGACTTTC. Residues: CATSDPSGANVLTF. The chain links TRBV24-1 to TRBJ2-6, with unresolved D. The germline V gene has CDR1 KGHDR and CDR2 SFDVKD. Trimming took off 4 bases at V and 0 bases at J, with 3 bases between the two ends. This CDR3 is built from 14 residues.

The chain uses TRBV14 and TRBJ2-1; no clear D. Per germline, CDR1 SGHDN and CDR2 FVKESK. This CDR3 region has 12 residues. V was trimmed by 0 bases and J by 10 bases, leaving 7 bases between them. The CDR3: CASSQDLLEQFF. CDR3 DNA: TGTGCCAGCAGCCAAGATCTCCTAGAGCAGTTCTTC.

The V call is TRBV20-1, the J call TRBJ2-1; a weak D match, TRBD2 (6 bases). The V gene lost 1 base and the J gene lost 10 bases, with 17 bases spanning the gap. Germline V lookup: CDR1 DFQATT, CDR2 SNEGSKA (reference sequence). This CDR3 comprises 14 residues. The CDR3 DNA reads TGCAGTGCTAGAGCGGGAGACAGAGGGTGGGAGCAGTTCTTC. This codes for CSARAGDRGWEQFF.

This rearrangement joins TRBV10-3 to TRBJ2-3, with no clear D. CDR3 length: 15 amino acids. The germline V and J ends were trimmed by 4 bases and 3 bases, with 14 bases remaining between them. Germline V CDR1 and CDR2: ENHRY, SYGVKD. CDR3 coding DNA: TGTGCCATCAGTGCCTTGGGGTTAGGAACAGATACGCAGTATTTT. This encodes CAISALGLGTDTQYF.

The chain employs TRBV10-3 and TRBJ1-1; D perhaps matches TRBD1 (5 bases). The CDR3 extends over 12 amino acids. V lost 10 bases and J lost 6, with 15 bases in between. CDR1 and CDR2 (germline): ENHRY, SYGVKD. The CDR3 region is CATRGGGAEAFF. In DNA form, the CDR3 reads TGTGCCACCCGCGGGGGAGGCGCTGAAGCTTTCTTT.

The chain links TRBV27 to TRBJ2-7; TRBD1 matches at 12 bases. Trimming at V came to 4 bases and at J to 9 bases, leaving 7 bases not matched to a gene. The CDR3 contains 14 residues. Germline V CDR1 and CDR2: MNHEY, SMNVEV (reference sequence). CDR3 in amino acids: CASSWDRGLSVQYF. CDR3 nucleotides: TGTGCCAGCAGTTGGGACAGGGGGCTTTCTGTGCAGTACTTC.

This chain uses TRBV3-1 with TRBJ2-5; D gene uncertain. The germline V gene encodes CDR1 LGHDT and CDR2 YNNKEL (reference sequence). V lost 0 bases and J 11 bases, leaving 19 bases between the germline ends. The CDR3 covers 15 residues. This chain's CDR3 is CASSQDTEDAREQYF. CDR3 nucleotides: TGTGCCAGCAGCCAAGATACAGAGGACGCTAGAGAGCAGTACTTC.

Only a few counts were recorded for this clonotype. The V and J genes are TRBV30 and TRBJ2-4; TRBD2 agrees at 10 bases. The DNA end is a closer match to TRBJ2-7, so the J assignment may be wrong. Germline CDR1 and CDR2: GTSNPN and SVGIG (reference sequence). This CDR3 spans 15 amino acids. CDR3: CAWSGVVAGGYEQYF. The CDR3 DNA reads as TGTGCCTGGAGTGGTGTGGTAGCGGGGGGTTACGAGCAGTACTTC.

The chain links TRBV9 to TRBJ2-6; 9 bases line up with TRBD1. This CDR3 region has 19 residues. Trimming cost V 4 bases and J 0 bases; bases outside gene matches: 11. The germline CDR1 and CDR2 sequences are SGDLS and YYNGEE. The CDR3 spells CASSLNRGTGYSGANVLTF. In DNA form, the CDR3 reads TGTGCCAGCAGCCTCAACCGTGGGACAGGGTACTCTGGGGCCAACGTCCTGACTTTC.

V gene TRBV7-2 combines with J gene TRBJ1-2; D remains ambiguous. CDR3 length equals 14 residues. The V gene's germline CDR1 is SGHTA and CDR2 FQGNSA. The V end lost 3 bases, the J end lost 2 bases, and 10 bases lay between the germline ends. CDR3 sequence (DNA): TGTGCCAGCAGCTTCGGATCAATCAACTATGGCTACACCTTC. Its protein product is CASSFGSINYGYTF.

The chain carries TRBV5-4 and TRBJ2-5; tentatively, D is TRBD1 (8 bases). Trimming left V 4 bases short and J 2 bases short, with 18 bases between. Germline CDR1 and CDR2: SGHNT and YYREEE (reference sequence). CDR3 length: 16 amino acids. CDR3 sequence: CASSTHDRGGQETQYF. In nucleotides, the CDR3 is TGTGCCAGCAGCACCCACGACAGGGGAGGGCAAGAGACCCAGTACTTC.

This clonotype was picked up a small number of times. The chain links TRBV7-6 to TRBJ1-4; the D is unclear. Germline-derived CDR1 and CDR2 are SGHVS and FNYEAQ. The CDR3 is 13 amino acids. Trimming stripped 5 bases from V and 6 bases from J, with 10 bases between. Here the CDR3 reads CASSLSGDEKLFF. CDR3 DNA: TGTGCCAGCAGCCTCTCCGGGGATGAAAAACTGTTTTTT.

This chain joins TRBV11-2 and TRBJ1-6; no firm D call. Trimming stripped 6 bases from V and 4 bases from J, with 4 bases between. In germline, CDR1 is SGHAT, CDR2 FQNNGV. The CDR3 sequence is 12 residues long. The CDR3 bases are TGTGCCAGCAGGGGGTATAATTCACCCCTCCACTTT. It specifies CASRGYNSPLHF.

A single count supports this clonotype. This chain connects TRBV12-3 or TRBV12-4 to TRBJ2-5; no definite D call. The CDR3 extends over 15 amino acids. Trimming shortened V by 3 bases and J by 2 bases, and 13 bases separated the two germline ends. CDR3 sequence (DNA): TGTGCCAGCAGTTTGGGCAGACTGACACAAGAGACCCAGTACTTC. Translation: CASSLGRLTQETQYF.

This chain connects TRBV7-9 to TRBJ2-5; 9 positions agree with TRBD2. J was trimmed by 1 base and V by 1 base; bases with no gene match: 4. The germline gives CDR1 SEHNR, CDR2 FQNEAQ (reference sequence). The CDR3 is 16 amino acids. The DNA for the CDR3 is TGTGCCAGCAGCTTAGGGAGCGGGGGGACCCAAGAGACCCAGTACTTC. Translated, it gives CASSLGSGGTQETQYF.

J is TRBJ2-1 and V is TRBV6-1; D gene ambiguous. The V end was cut by 9 bases, the J end by 2 bases, with 11 bases between. The CDR3 runs to 13 residues. CDR1 is MNHNS, CDR2 SASEGT, per germline. CDR3 in DNA: TGTGCCAGGAGTCGTCCTGCCTACAATGAGCAGTTCTTC. Amino acids: CARSRPAYNEQFF.

CDR3 residues: CASPPSTGTGGGEQYF. CDR3 nucleotides: TGTGCCAGCCCCCCCAGTACCGGGACAGGGGGCGGCGAGCAGTACTTC. The chain employs TRBV21-1 and TRBJ2-7; the table gives TRBD1 as D, unverified against the DNA. TRBV21-1 is annotated as a pseudogene. The CDR3 length is 16 residues.

CDR3 sequence: CATSSFPDPLGLDGQFF. The CDR3 DNA sequence: TGTGCCACCAGCAGCTTCCCGGACCCCCTAGGGCTCGATGGGCAGTTCTTC. The chain couples TRBV15 to TRBJ2-1; no definite D call. Trimming cost V 3 bases and J 12 bases, with 27 bases left between them. CDR1 and CDR2 from the germline V gene are LNHNV and YYDKDF (reference sequence). CDR3 length equals 17 residues.

This clonotype has a handful of counts. The chain employs TRBV7-2 and TRBJ1-6; tentatively, D is TRBD1 (5 bases). This CDR3 is built from 17 residues. Germline V gene sequence: CDR1 SGHTA, CDR2 FQGNSA. Trimming stripped 5 bases from V and 10 bases from J, with 24 bases between. CDR3 amino acids: CASSRRWQGVSVSPLHF. CDR3 bases: TGTGCCAGCAGCAGACGTTGGCAGGGTGTTTCAGTCTCACCCCTCCACTTT.

The chain combines TRBV27 with TRBJ1-2; 7 bases are shared with TRBD1. Germline lookup yields CDR1 MNHEY and CDR2 SMNVEV (reference sequence). The ends lost 7 bases at V and 3 bases at J; junction bases unmatched: 11. The CDR3 has 15 residues. CDR3 DNA: TGTGCCAGCAAGGGGATTTTGGGACAGCACTATGGCTACACCTTC. Encoded protein: CASKGILGQHYGYTF.